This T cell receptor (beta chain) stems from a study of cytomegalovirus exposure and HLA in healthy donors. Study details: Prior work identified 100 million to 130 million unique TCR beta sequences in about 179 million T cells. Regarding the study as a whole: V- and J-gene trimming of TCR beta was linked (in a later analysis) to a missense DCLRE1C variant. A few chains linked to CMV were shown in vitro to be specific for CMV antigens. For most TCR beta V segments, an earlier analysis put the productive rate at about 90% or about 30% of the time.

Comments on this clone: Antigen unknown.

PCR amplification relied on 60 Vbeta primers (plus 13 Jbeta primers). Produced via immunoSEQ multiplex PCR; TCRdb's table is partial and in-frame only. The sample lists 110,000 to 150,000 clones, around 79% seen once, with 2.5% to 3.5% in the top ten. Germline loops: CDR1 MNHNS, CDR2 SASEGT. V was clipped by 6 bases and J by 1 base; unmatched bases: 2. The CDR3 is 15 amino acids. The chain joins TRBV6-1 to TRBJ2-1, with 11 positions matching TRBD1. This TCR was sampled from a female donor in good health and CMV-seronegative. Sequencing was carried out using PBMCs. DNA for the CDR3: TGTGCCAGCAGCCGGGACAGGGGGTCCTACAATGAGCAGTTCTTC. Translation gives CASSRDRGSYNEQFF.